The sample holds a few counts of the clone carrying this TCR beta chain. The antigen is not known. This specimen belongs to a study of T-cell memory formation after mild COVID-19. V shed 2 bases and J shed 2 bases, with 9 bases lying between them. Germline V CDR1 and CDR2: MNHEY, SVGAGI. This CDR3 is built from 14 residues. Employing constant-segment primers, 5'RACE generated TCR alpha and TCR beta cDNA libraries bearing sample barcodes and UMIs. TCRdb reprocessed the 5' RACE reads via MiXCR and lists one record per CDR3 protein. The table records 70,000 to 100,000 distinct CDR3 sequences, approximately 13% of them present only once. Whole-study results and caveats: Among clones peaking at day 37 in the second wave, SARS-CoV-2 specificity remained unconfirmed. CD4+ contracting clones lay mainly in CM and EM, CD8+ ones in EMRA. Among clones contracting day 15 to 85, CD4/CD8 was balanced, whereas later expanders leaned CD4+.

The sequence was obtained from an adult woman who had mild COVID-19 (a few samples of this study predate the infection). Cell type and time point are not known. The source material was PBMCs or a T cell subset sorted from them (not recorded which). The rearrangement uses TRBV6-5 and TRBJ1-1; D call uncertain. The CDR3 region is CASSYRDSNTEAFF. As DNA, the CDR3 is TGTGCCAGCAGTTACCGCGACTCCAACACTGAAGCTTTCTTT.